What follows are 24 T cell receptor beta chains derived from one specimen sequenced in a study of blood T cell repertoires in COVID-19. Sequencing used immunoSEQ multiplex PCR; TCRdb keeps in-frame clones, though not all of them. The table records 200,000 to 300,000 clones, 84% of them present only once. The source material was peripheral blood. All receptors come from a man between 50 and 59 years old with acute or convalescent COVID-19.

CDR3 DNA: TGCGCCAGCAGCTTAGGGAGAGGGGGATCCCATGGCTACACCTTC. It is translated as CASSLGRGGSHGYTF. This chain uses TRBV5-1 with TRBJ1-2, with a tentative D call TRBD1 (6 bases). CDR3 length: 15 residues. Germline CDR1 and CDR2: SGHRS and YFSETQ. The V end was cut by 2 bases, the J end by 6 bases, with 17 bases between.

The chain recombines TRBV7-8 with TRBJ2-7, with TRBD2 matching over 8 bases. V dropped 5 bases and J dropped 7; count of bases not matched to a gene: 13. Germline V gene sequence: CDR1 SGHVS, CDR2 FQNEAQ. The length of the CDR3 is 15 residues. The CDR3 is CASSKDGLAGQEQYF. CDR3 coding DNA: TGTGCCAGCAGCAAAGATGGCCTAGCGGGCCAGGAGCAGTACTTC.

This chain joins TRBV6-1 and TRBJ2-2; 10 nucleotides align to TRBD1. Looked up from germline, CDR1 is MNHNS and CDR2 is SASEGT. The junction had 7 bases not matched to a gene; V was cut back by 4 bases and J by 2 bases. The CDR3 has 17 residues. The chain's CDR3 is CASSVTGTGANTGELFF. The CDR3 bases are TGTGCCAGCAGTGTTACCGGGACAGGGGCAAACACCGGGGAGCTGTTTTTT.

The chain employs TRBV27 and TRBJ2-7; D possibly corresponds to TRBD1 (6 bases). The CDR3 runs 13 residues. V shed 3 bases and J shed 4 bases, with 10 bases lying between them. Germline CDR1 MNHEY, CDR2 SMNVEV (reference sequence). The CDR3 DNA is TGTGCCAGCAGTTTCATCGGACAGTACGAGCAGTACTTC. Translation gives CASSFIGQYEQYF.

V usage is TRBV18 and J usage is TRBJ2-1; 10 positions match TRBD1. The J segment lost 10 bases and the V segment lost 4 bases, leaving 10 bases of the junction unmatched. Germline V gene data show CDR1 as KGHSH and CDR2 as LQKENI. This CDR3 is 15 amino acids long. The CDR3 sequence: CASSLDSGQGGEQFF. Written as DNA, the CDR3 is TGTGCCAGCTCACTGGATAGCGGACAGGGGGGGGAGCAGTTCTTC.

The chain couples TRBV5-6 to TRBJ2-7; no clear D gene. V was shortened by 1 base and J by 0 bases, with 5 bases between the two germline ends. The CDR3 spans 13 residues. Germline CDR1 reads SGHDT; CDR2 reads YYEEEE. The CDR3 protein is CASSLTNSYEQYF. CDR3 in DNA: TGTGCCAGCAGCTTGACTAACTCCTACGAGCAGTACTTC.

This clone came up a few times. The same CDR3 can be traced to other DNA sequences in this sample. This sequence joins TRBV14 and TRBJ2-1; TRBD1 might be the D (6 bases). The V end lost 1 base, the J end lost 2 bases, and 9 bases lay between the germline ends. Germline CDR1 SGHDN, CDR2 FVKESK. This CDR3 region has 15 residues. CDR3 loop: CASSQVAGAYNEQFF. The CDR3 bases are TGTGCCAGCAGCCAAGTGGCAGGGGCCTACAATGAGCAGTTCTTC.

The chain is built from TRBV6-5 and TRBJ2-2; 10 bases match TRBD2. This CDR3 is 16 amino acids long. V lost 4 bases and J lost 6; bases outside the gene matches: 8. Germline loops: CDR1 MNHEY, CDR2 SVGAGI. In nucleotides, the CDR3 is TGTGCCAGCAGTTCAGCGGGGGGGCGGTCGTCCGGGGAGCTGTTTTTT. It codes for CASSSAGGRSSGELFF.

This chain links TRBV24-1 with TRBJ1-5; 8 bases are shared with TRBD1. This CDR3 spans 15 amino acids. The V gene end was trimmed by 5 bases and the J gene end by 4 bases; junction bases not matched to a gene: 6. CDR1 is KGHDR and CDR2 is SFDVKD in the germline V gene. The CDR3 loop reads CATSGTGRGNQPQHF. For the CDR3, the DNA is TGTGCCACCAGTGGGACAGGGAGAGGGAATCAGCCCCAGCATTTT.

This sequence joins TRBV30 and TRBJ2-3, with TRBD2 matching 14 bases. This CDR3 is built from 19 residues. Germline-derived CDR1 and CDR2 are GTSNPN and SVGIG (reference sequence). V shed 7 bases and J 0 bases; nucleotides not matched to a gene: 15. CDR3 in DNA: TGTGCCTCAACCAGGGCAGGGACTAGCGGGAGAGTGAGCACAGATACGCAGTATTTT. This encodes CASTRAGTSGRVSTDTQYF.

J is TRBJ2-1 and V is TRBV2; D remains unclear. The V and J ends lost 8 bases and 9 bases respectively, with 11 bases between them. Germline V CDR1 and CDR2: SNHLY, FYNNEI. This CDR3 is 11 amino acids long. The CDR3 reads CASVEVVEQFF. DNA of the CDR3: TGTGCCAGCGTAGAGGTAGTTGAGCAGTTCTTC.

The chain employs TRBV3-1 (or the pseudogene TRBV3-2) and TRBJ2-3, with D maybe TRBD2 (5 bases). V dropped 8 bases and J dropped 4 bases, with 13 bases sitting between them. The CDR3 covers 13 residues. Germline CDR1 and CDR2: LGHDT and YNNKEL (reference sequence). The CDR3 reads CASGFGVPDTQYF. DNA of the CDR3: TGTGCCAGCGGGTTCGGGGTTCCAGATACGCAGTATTTT.

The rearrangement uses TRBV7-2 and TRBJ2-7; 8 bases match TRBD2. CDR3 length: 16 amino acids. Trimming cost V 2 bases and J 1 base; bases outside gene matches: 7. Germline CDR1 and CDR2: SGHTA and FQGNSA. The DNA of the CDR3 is TGTGCCAGCAGCTTACCCGGGGGGGGTGGGTCCTACGAGCAGTACTTC. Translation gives CASSLPGGGGSYEQYF.

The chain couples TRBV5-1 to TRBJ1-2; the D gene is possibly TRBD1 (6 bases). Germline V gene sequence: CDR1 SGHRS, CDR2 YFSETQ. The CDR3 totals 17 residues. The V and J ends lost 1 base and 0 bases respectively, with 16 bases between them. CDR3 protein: CASSLQGMASTNYGYTF. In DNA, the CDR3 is TGCGCCAGCAGCTTGCAGGGGATGGCCTCAACTAACTATGGCTACACCTTC.

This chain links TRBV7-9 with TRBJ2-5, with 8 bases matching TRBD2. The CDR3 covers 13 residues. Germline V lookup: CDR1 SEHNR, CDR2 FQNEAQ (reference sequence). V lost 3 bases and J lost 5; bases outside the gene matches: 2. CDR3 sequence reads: CASSFQRGETQYF. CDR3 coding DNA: TGTGCCAGCAGCTTCCAGCGGGGGGAGACCCAGTACTTC.

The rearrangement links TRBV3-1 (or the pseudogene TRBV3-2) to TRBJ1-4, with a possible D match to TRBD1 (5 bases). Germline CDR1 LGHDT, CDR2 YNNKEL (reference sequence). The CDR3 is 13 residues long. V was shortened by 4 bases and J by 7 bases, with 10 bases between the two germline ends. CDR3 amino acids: CASSRSGGEKLFF. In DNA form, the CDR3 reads TGTGCCAGCAGCCGGAGCGGGGGTGAAAAACTGTTTTTT.

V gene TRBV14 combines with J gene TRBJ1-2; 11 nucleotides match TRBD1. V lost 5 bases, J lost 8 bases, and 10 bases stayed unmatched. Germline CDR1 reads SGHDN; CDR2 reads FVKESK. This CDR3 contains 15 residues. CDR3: CASSIWTGGYGGYTF. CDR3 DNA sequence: TGTGCCAGCAGCATTTGGACAGGGGGCTACGGGGGCTACACCTTC.

The CDR3 sequence: CASSYGGLETQYF. The CDR3 DNA sequence: TGTGCCAGCAGTTACGGGGGCCTGGAGACCCAGTACTTC. This chain joins TRBV6-2 or TRBV6-3 and TRBJ2-5, with D perhaps TRBD1 (6 bases). V lost 2 bases and J 5 bases, leaving 9 bases between the germline ends. The CDR3 is 13 amino acids. Germline CDR1 is MNHEY and CDR2 is SVGEGT.

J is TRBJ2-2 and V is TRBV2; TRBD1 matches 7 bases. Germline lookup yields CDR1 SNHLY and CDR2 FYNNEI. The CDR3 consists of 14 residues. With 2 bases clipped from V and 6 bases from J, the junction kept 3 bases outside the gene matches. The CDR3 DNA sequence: TGTGCCAGCAGTGAACAGGGGGTCCCCGGGGAGCTGTTTTTT. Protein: CASSEQGVPGELFF.

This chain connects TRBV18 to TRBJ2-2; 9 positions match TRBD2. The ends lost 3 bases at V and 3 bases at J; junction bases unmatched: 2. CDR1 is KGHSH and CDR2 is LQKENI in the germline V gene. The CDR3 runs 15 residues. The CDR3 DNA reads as TGTGCCAGCTCACCCTTAGCGGGAGACACCGGGGAGCTGTTTTTT. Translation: CASSPLAGDTGELFF.

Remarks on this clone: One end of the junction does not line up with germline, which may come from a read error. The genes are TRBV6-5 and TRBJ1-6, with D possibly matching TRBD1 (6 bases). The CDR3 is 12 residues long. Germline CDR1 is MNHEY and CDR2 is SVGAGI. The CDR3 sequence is CASSSTSGAGNF. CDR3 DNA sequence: TGTGCCAGCAGCTCAACCTCAGGGGCTGGCAACTTT.

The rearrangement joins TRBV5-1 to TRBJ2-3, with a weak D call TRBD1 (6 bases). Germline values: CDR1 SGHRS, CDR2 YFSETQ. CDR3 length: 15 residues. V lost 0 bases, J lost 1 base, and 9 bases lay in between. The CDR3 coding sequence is TGCGCCAGCAGCTTGGGACAGGAGGGCACAGATACGCAGTATTTT. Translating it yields CASSLGQEGTDTQYF.

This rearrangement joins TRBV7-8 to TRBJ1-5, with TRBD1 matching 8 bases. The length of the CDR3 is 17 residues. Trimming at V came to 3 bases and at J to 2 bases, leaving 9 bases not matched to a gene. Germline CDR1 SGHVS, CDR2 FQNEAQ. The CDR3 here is CASSLRQGQGRNQPQHF. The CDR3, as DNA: TGTGCCAGCAGCTTGAGACAGGGGCAAGGTCGCAATCAGCCCCAGCATTTT. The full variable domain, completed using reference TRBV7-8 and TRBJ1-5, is GAGVSQSPRYKVAKRGQDVALRCDPISGHVSLFWYQQALGQGPEFLTYFQNEAQLDKSGLPSDRFFAERPEGSVSTLKIQRTQQEDSAVYLCASSLRQGQGRNQPQHFGDGTRLSIL.

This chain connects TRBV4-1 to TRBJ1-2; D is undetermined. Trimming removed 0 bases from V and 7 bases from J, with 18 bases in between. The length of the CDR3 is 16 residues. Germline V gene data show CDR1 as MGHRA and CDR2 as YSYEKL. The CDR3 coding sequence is TGCGCCAGCAGCCAAGAGAGGGCTCCGGCAGTGGGTGGCTACACCTTC. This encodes CASSQERAPAVGGYTF.